A single T cell receptor (beta chain) is shown here with its context. This clone's antigen is unknown. No base-level quality is on record; no much larger clone is a single base apart. The data stem from a study of T cell responses to AZD1222 COVID-19 vaccine (dated by TCRdb to about 2021). In the study overall: Because spike-specific TCR depth and breadth did not differ between the two schedules, AZD1222 recipients who got a second dose at roughly 4 weeks were pooled with those who got a second dose at roughly 12 weeks. A total of 230 or so trial participants underwent TCR sequencing, of whom roughly 210 received two doses of AZD1222 and around 25 received two doses of the MenACWY control vaccine. Enrollment into the trials was organized by age into subgroups of 18-55, 56-69 and 70-plus years, and those subgroups contained roughly 150, 30 and 60 TCR-sequenced participants, respectively. General conclusions and limits of the study: Because no day 14 peak-response samples were available, repertoires were characterized only after the peak T cell response. A significant rise in spike-specific TCR breadth and depth was observed after two AZD1222 doses relative to day 0 and relative to MenACWY recipients. In the small 56-69-year group, the increase in depth fell short of significance, most likely because of low power. Participants were mostly white British and included more females than males, and it was suggested by the authors that clonal diversity may have been underestimated. Conclusions about previously exposed vaccinees are limited because only five to seven AZD1222 recipients were SARS-CoV-2 seropositive at baseline. CD4 TCRs associated with the vaccine covered the entire spike protein, and the dominant responses were in regions 160-218 and 743-854. Reportedly, almost half of the unique spike-specific TCRs recognized epitopes lying outside the regions that are mutated in the B.1.351 and B.1.1.7 variants.

The CDR3 measures 15 amino acids from cysteine to phenylalanine. Only the CDR3 DNA stays, 45 bases, in frame from base 1. For CDR1 and CDR2, the germline V gene lists SGHTA and FQGTGA. At the junction V is shortened by 5 bases and J by 5 bases, with 13 bases in between. The time point label, as the study defines it: baseline before first vaccination. The vaccinee samples were drawn from two UK trials, COV001 and COV002, one of which was a single-blind randomized controlled phase 2/3 trial testing AZD1222 (ChAdOx1 nCoV-19) in healthy adults. Trial participant PBMC samples were collected at day 0 and day 28 after the second dose for TCRbeta chain sequencing. The CDR3 regions of human TCRbeta chains were subjected to immunosequencing. In the paper's pipeline: TCRs in the repertoires were matched against a reference library of SARS-CoV-2-specific TCRs that had been generated with the MIRA antigen-specificity platform. Breadth was defined as the fraction of unique TCRs that were SARS-CoV-2-associated, and depth was defined as the fraction of total T cells that were SARS-CoV-2-associated. Each spike-specific TCR was assigned to its reactive spike region and to a CD4 or CD8 class using the MIRA data. Log10-transformed breadth and depth values were compared by one-way ANOVA with Sidak's multiple comparisons tests. This immuneACCESS table, as held by TCRdb, lists in-frame sequences with V and J called but not all clones. Of the missing ones, under half trace to an unresolved V gene in checked studies; the others have no known cause. D and trimming come from the DNA, and the V and J calls and clone size come from that table. The sample table records approximately 130,000 clones; about 89% of these occur just once. Of the sample, less than 30% falls within the top ten clones.

The receptor was derived from an adult in good health. This material consisted of peripheral blood, taken on day 0 of AZD1222 vaccination. Rearrangement joined TRBV7-3 to TRBJ1-6, and perhaps TRBD1 as D gene, on 5 matching bases. This receptor carries the CDR3 CASSQGRPDNSPLHF. The DNA sequence is given as TGTGCCAGCAGCCAGGGCCGGCCTGATAATTCACCCCTCCACTTT.